The sample holds many counts of the clone carrying this TCR beta chain. Its antigen is undetermined. TCRdb redid the calling of the 5' RACE reads with MiXCR, one entry per CDR3 protein. In the table there are about 470,000 distinct CDR3 sequences, 20% to 30% of which are singletons. V shed 4 bases and J shed 2 bases, with 15 bases lying between them. This CDR3 is 15 amino acids long. Germline V gene lookup returns CDR1 SGHRS and CDR2 YFSETQ. The entry originates in a study of T-cell memory formation after mild COVID-19. Study as a whole: Clusters were largely donor specific. Findings and caveats of the study: The study found contracting CD4+ clones mainly in CM and EM and contracting CD8+ clones in EMRA. Contracting clones from day 15 to 85 showed balanced CD4/CD8; later expanders favored CD4+. That cross-reactive memory joined was suggested by some responding clones appearing in pre-infection memory.

Material: PBMCs or a T cell subset sorted from them (not recorded which). The source of this sequence is an adult woman who had mild COVID-19 (a few samples of this study predate the infection). Cell type and time point are not known. The rearrangement joins TRBV5-1 to TRBJ2-5, with D possibly TRBD1 on 6 matching bases. DNA of the CDR3: TGCGCCAGCAGCAGCCAAGGACAGAGTCAAGAGACCCAGTACTTC. Translation gives CASSSQGQSQETQYF.